A selection of T cell receptor beta chains follows, all from one sample in a study of blood T cells in healthy people across ages. TCRdb ran MiXCR on the 5' RACE reads and lists one entry per CDR3 protein. The repertoire includes about 2 million distinct CDR3 sequences, 49% of them detected once, and more than 2% sits in the top ten. The material sequenced was blood. These receptors were collected from a woman between 40 and 55 years old in good health. CDR3s leave out the opening cysteine and the closing phenylalanine or tryptophan.

v_gene,CDR3aa
TRBV4-2,ASSPRQGRVDTQY
TRBV7-9,ASSLGIPYGYT
TRBV11-2,ASSTKLGTSISDTQY
TRBV12-3/TRBV12-4,ASSLQQGSEQY
TRBV6-1,ASWGGETQY
TRBV20-1,SARTDGGSGPQH
TRBV11-2,ASSPRTAGSSYNEQF
TRBV7-3,ASSLMAGGPDTQY
TRBV4-3,ASSRRNLGNNEQY
TRBV21-1,ASSNRDNTEAF
TRBV12-3/TRBV12-4,ASSFGGLQY
TRBV7-2,ASSETGEAKTQY
TRBV7-2,ASSLAVPSGSYEQY
TRBV15,ATGTGDQPQH
TRBV29-1,SVRRGSTEAF
TRBV6-5,ASSLRGFGDELF
TRBV5-6,ASSKPEGQETQY